The 6 T cell receptor beta chains reported below all come from one sample, sequenced in a study of cytomegalovirus exposure and HLA in healthy donors. The table came from immunoSEQ multiplex PCR; TCRdb's copy has only in-frame clones and leaves some out. This table has 180,000 or so clones, about 89% appearing once. Input material: PBMCs. Receptors were obtained from a man between 25 and 39 years old in good health and CMV-seropositive.

This chain connects TRBV6-1 to TRBJ2-7, with D uncertain. Germline CDR1 is MNHNS and CDR2 is SASEGT. V was pared by 8 bases and J by 3 bases, with 8 bases between. The CDR3 extends over 11 amino acids. CDR3 amino acids: CASVQHYEQYF. CDR3 DNA sequence: TGTGCCAGCGTCCAGCACTACGAGCAGTACTTC.

The chain couples TRBV7-3 to TRBJ1-3; D not certain. The CDR3 is 14 amino acids. Germline V lookup: CDR1 SGHTA, CDR2 FQGTGA. V was clipped by 4 bases and J by 0 bases, with 7 bases between them. In DNA, the CDR3 is TGTGCCAGCAGCTCTCAGGCCTCTGGAAACACCATATATTTT. Translated: CASSSQASGNTIYF.

Here the CDR3 DNA reads TGTGCCAGCAGTTTCGCCATGACAGAGACCTACGAGCAGTACTTC. This gives the protein CASSFAMTETYEQYF. The chain uses TRBV6-5 and TRBJ2-7; the D gene is possibly TRBD1 (5 bases). Trimming left V 4 bases short and J 2 bases short, with 15 bases between. The CDR3 extends over 15 amino acids. The V gene's germline CDR1 is MNHEY and CDR2 SVGAGI.

The CDR3 sequence: CASSPTNPRSNYGYTF. The CDR3 DNA sequence: TGTGCCAGCAGCCCAACGAATCCCCGCTCTAACTATGGCTACACCTTC. The chain employs TRBV7-3 and TRBJ1-2; D is unclear. The CDR3 is 16 residues long. Germline CDR1 reads SGHTA; CDR2 reads FQGTGA. V lost 5 bases to trimming and J lost 0 bases, with 16 bases between them. Filled out from reference TRBV7-3 and TRBJ1-2, the complete variable domain reads GAGVSQTPSNKVTEKGKYVELRCDPISGHTALYWYRQSLGQGPEFLIYFQGTGAADDSGLPNDRFFAVRPEGSVSTLKIQRTERGDSAVYLCASSPTNPRSNYGYTFGSGTRLTVV.

This clone was counted only a few times. The chain couples TRBV5-6 to TRBJ1-6; 9 bases map to TRBD1. The CDR3 loop spans 15 amino acids. CDR1 and CDR2 (germline): SGHDT, YYEEEE. V was pared by 4 bases and J by 10 bases, with 9 bases of the junction left unmatched. The CDR3: CASSDTGGLGSPLHF. DNA for the CDR3: TGTGCCAGCAGCGACACAGGGGGCCTCGGGTCACCCCTCCACTTT. Full variable domain (outside the CDR3, taken from reference TRBV5-6 and TRBJ1-6): DAGVTQSPTHLIKTRGQQVTLRCSPKSGHDTVSWYQQALGQGPQFIFQYYEEEERQRGNFPDRFSGHQFPNYSSELNVNALLLGDSALYLCASSDTGGLGSPLHFGNGTRLTVT.

The V call is TRBV7-3, the J call TRBJ2-2; D remains unclear. Germline CDR1 and CDR2: SGHTA and FQGTGA. This CDR3 comprises 13 residues. The V end lost 6 bases, the J end lost 4 bases, and 9 bases lay between the germline ends. The CDR3 nucleotides read TGTGCCAGCAGTTACTCGTCCACCGGGGAGCTGTTTTTT. Protein: CASSYSSTGELFF.